These 29 T cell receptor beta chains originate from one sample sequenced in a study of PD-1 blockade in classical Hodgkin lymphoma. All trial patients relapsed after autologous stem cell transplantation. Data came from immunoSEQ multiplex PCR; TCRdb stores just in-frame clones and leaves some out. This table holds about 100,000 clones, over 70% found once. Sequenced material: peripheral blood mononuclear cells (PBMCs), taken at baseline. The receptors stem from a human donor with classical Hodgkin lymphoma.

This clone was seen just once. J is TRBJ2-1 and V is TRBV11-3; D may be TRBD2 (5 bases). V lost 4 bases and J lost 0, with 13 bases in between. The germline gives CDR1 SGHNT, CDR2 YENEEA. The CDR3 has 16 amino acids. The CDR3 bases are TGTGCCAGCAGCTCTGGCGGGCTTGGCTCCTACAATGAGCAGTTCTTC. Translating gives CASSSGGLGSYNEQFF.

The gene calls are TRBV5-4 and TRBJ2-2; D unresolved. Germline CDR1 and CDR2: SGHNT and YYREEE (reference sequence). The CDR3 spans 14 residues. Trimming shortened V by 4 bases and J by 4 bases, and 11 bases separated the two germline ends. The CDR3 loop reads CASSPQAITGELFF. CDR3 DNA sequence: TGTGCCAGCAGCCCGCAGGCGATCACCGGGGAGCTGTTTTTT.

This clone was seen more than once but under ten times. The chain is built from TRBV7-9 and TRBJ2-3; TRBD2 is a possible D gene (6 bases). The CDR3 contains 15 residues. Germline loops: CDR1 SEHNR, CDR2 FQNEAQ (reference sequence). Trimming pared 1 base from V and 2 bases from J, leaving 10 bases between. CDR3: CASSLGWGDTDTQYF. Here the CDR3 DNA reads TGTGCCAGCAGCTTAGGATGGGGGGACACAGATACGCAGTATTTT.

The chain uses TRBV10-3 and TRBJ2-2; D remains ambiguous. This CDR3 spans 13 amino acids. The V gene's germline CDR1 is ENHRY and CDR2 SYGVKD. Deletions cut 4 bases from V and 4 bases from J, with 7 bases between. The DNA of the CDR3 is TGTGCCATCAGTGTCGACTCCACCGGGGAGCTGTTTTTT. Translation gives CAISVDSTGELFF.

Only a few counts were recorded for this clone. The chain uses TRBV4-2 and TRBJ2-2; TRBD2 aligns across 12 bases. The CDR3 sequence is 18 residues long. Germline CDR1 and CDR2: LGHNA and YNFKEQ. The junction had 7 bases not matched to a gene; V was cut back by 0 bases and J by 5 bases. Written as DNA, the CDR3 is TGTGCCAGCAGCCAAGAAGGGCTAGCGGGAGGGCCGACCGGGGAGCTGTTTTTT. Translation gives CASSQEGLAGGPTGELFF.

This clone was observed a handful of times. The chain employs TRBV5-4 and TRBJ1-1; D is unresolved. Per germline, CDR1 SGHNT and CDR2 YYREEE (reference sequence). V gave up 0 bases and J gave up 7 bases, with 10 bases separating them. The CDR3 is 13 residues long. CDR3 DNA: TGTGCCAGCAGCTTGGTACCGGAAGTTGAAGCTTTCTTT. This gives the protein CASSLVPEVEAFF.

The chain employs TRBV5-1 and TRBJ2-3, with D perhaps matching TRBD1 (5 bases). There are 14 residues in the CDR3. Germline loops: CDR1 SGHRS, CDR2 YFSETQ. With 0 bases removed from V and 6 bases from J, the gap between germline ends came to 11 bases. The CDR3 DNA sequence: TGCGCCAGCAGCTTGGAACAGGTCCGGGATACGCAGTATTTT. Residues: CASSLEQVRDTQYF.

The chain has TRBV2 and TRBJ1-5; D is perhaps TRBD1 (5 bases). The CDR3 consists of 13 residues. V lost 5 bases and J lost 5, with 10 bases in between. The germline V gene encodes CDR1 SNHLY and CDR2 FYNNEI. CDR3: CASSRQLDQPQHF. DNA for the CDR3: TGTGCCAGCAGTCGACAGCTTGATCAGCCCCAGCATTTT.

On this clone: Other DNA variants within this sample encode the same CDR3. This chain joins TRBV7-9 and TRBJ2-3, with TRBD1 matching over 8 bases. The CDR3 sequence is 15 residues long. Germline V gene sequence: CDR1 SEHNR, CDR2 FQNEAQ (reference sequence). With V trimmed by 3 bases and J by 0 bases, 2 bases remained unmatched. CDR3 in DNA: TGTGCCAGCAGCTTCAGGACAGGGAGCACAGATACGCAGTATTTT. This encodes CASSFRTGSTDTQYF.

The rearrangement joins TRBV7-6 to TRBJ1-4; the match to TRBD1 covers 8 bases. The CDR3 runs 15 residues. Per the germline V gene, CDR1 is SGHVS and CDR2 is FNYEAQ. V shed 0 bases and J 6 bases; nucleotides not matched to a gene: 3. CDR3 in amino acids: CASSLADRAYEKLFF. CDR3 sequence (DNA): TGTGCCAGCAGCTTAGCGGACAGGGCATATGAAAAACTGTTTTTT. The full variable domain, rest sourced from reference TRBV7-6 and TRBJ1-4, is GAGVSQSPRYKVTKRGQDVALRCDPISGHVSLYWYRQALGQGPEFLTYFNYEAQQDKSGLPNDRFSAERPEGSISTLTIQRTEQRDSAMYRCASSLADRAYEKLFFGSGTQLSVL.

The chain recombines TRBV10-3 with TRBJ2-3, with TRBD2 as a possible D gene (5 bases). Trimming pared 6 bases from V and 4 bases from J, leaving 14 bases between. The CDR3 totals 14 residues. CDR1 ENHRY and CDR2 SYGVKD come from the germline V gene. CDR3: CAIREGGGADTQYF. The DNA for the CDR3 is TGTGCCATCAGAGAAGGTGGAGGCGCAGATACGCAGTATTTT.

J is TRBJ1-2 and V is TRBV6-5, with D perhaps matching TRBD1 (6 bases). Germline V gene lookup returns CDR1 MNHEY and CDR2 SVGAGI. This CDR3 has 13 residues. Trimming removed 7 bases from V and 7 bases from J, with 16 bases in between. The CDR3 DNA reads as TGTGCCAGCAAACAACAGGGACGGAGTGGCTACACCTTC. It codes for CASKQQGRSGYTF.

The chain links TRBV18 to TRBJ2-1, with D possibly being TRBD2 (6 bases). Germline V gives CDR1 KGHSH, CDR2 LQKENI. CDR3 length equals 16 residues. The V gene lost 3 bases and the J gene lost 0 bases, with 12 bases spanning the gap. CDR3 nucleotides: TGTGCCAGCTCACCGTCCGGGGGATCCTCCTACAATGAGCAGTTCTTC. As protein: CASSPSGGSSYNEQFF.

The genes are TRBV19 and TRBJ2-3, with 8 bases aligning to TRBD1. Unmatched junction bases numbered 7, after V lost 7 bases and J lost 1 base. Germline V CDR1 and CDR2: LNHDA, SQIVND (reference sequence). The CDR3 is 15 residues long. This chain's CDR3 is CASKPQTGGTDTQYF. In DNA, the CDR3 is TGTGCCAGTAAACCCCAGACAGGGGGCACAGATACGCAGTATTTT.

This clone occurred once. The chain carries TRBV5-1 and TRBJ2-7; the D gene could be TRBD1 or TRBD2 (5 bases each). V lost 4 bases and J lost 5, with 16 bases in between. The CDR3 contains 14 residues. CDR1 is SGHRS and CDR2 is YFSETQ in the germline V gene. This chain's CDR3 is CASSLAGPGNEQYF. The DNA of the CDR3 is TGCGCCAGCAGCCTGGCAGGGCCGGGGAACGAGCAGTACTTC. The full variable domain, in which reference TRBV5-1 and TRBJ2-7 provide the parts outside the CDR3, is KAGVTQTPRYLIKTRGQQVTLSCSPISGHRSVSWYQQTPGQGLQFLFEYFSETQRNKGNFPGRFSGRQFSNSRSEMNVSTLELGDSALYLCASSLAGPGNEQYFGPGTRLTVT.

This clone qualifies as medium-sized. The chain recombines TRBV15 with TRBJ1-2; D gene ambiguous. The V gene's germline CDR1 is LNHNV and CDR2 YYDKDF (reference sequence). There are 16 residues in the CDR3. Trimming took 2 bases from V and 1 from J, leaving 14 bases between them. CDR3 sequence (DNA): TGTGCCACCAGCAGAATGTACCGAATACTTAACTATGGCTACACCTTC. Translating it yields CATSRMYRILNYGYTF. The whole variable domain, filled in from reference TRBV15 and TRBJ1-2, reads DAMVIQNPRYQVTQFGKPVTLSCSQTLNHNVMYWYQQKSSQAPKLLFHYYDKDFNNEADTPDNFQSRRPNTSFCFLDIRSPGLGDTAMYLCATSRMYRILNYGYTFGSGTRLTVV.

This clone was counted a single time. The gene calls are TRBV7-9 and TRBJ2-3; 10 nucleotides agree with TRBD1. The CDR3 length is 16 residues. Trimming cost V 5 bases and J 4 bases; bases outside gene matches: 9. The germline CDR1 and CDR2 sequences are SEHNR and FQNEAQ (reference sequence). CDR3 DNA sequence: TGTGCCAGCAGCCCCCTCGGGACAGGGGAGGCAGATACGCAGTATTTT. Amino acids: CASSPLGTGEADTQYF.

This chain uses TRBV5-1 with TRBJ2-3; 7 nucleotides line up with TRBD1. Germline assignment: CDR1 SGHRS and CDR2 YFSETQ. CDR3 length: 15 residues. The V segment lost 7 bases and the J segment 0 bases; nucleotides outside the gene matches: 8. This chain's CDR3 is CASSYEGASTDTQYF. CDR3 bases: TGCGCCAGCTCCTACGAGGGGGCAAGCACAGATACGCAGTATTTT. Looking up the rest from reference TRBV5-1 and TRBJ2-3 gives the full variable domain: KAGVTQTPRYLIKTRGQQVTLSCSPISGHRSVSWYQQTPGQGLQFLFEYFSETQRNKGNFPGRFSGRQFSNSRSEMNVSTLELGDSALYLCASSYEGASTDTQYFGPGTRLTVL.

The rearrangement uses TRBV7-9 and TRBJ1-1, with 7 bases aligning to TRBD1. V was pared by 5 bases and J by 2 bases, with 11 bases of the junction left unmatched. Germline CDR1 and CDR2: SEHNR and FQNEAQ (reference sequence). The CDR3 runs to 16 residues. The CDR3 nucleotides read TGTGCCAGCAGCACCTACAGGGGACGGGGCAACACTGAAGCTTTCTTT. Its protein product is CASSTYRGRGNTEAFF.

J is TRBJ2-2 and V is TRBV10-3; weak D call: TRBD2 (5 bases). CDR1 and CDR2 from the germline V gene are ENHRY and SYGVKD. V lost 6 bases and J lost 5, with 13 bases in between. The CDR3 length is 14 residues. The CDR3: CAISKHGETGELFF. Here the CDR3 DNA reads TGTGCCATCAGCAAACATGGGGAGACCGGGGAGCTGTTTTTT.

The V and J genes are TRBV10-3 and TRBJ2-1; D not certain. This CDR3 spans 11 amino acids. With 7 bases removed from V and 5 bases from J, the gap between germline ends came to 6 bases. Per the germline V gene, CDR1 is ENHRY and CDR2 is SYGVKD. In DNA form, the CDR3 reads TGTGCCATCAAAGCCAACAATGAGCAGTTCTTC. This sequence encodes CAIKANNEQFF.

This clone has a single count. The chain has TRBV28 and TRBJ2-5; the D gene is possibly TRBD1 (5 bases). V was shortened by 8 bases and J by 6 bases, with 16 bases between the two germline ends. The V gene's germline CDR1 is MDHEN and CDR2 SYDVKM. The CDR3 is 13 residues long. The CDR3 protein is CASGQGGVQTQYF. In DNA, the CDR3 is TGTGCCAGCGGGCAGGGTGGGGTGCAGACCCAGTACTTC.

The chain recombines TRBV7-2 with TRBJ2-7; maybe TRBD2 (5 bases). CDR3 size: 15 residues. V was trimmed by 2 bases and J by 1 base, leaving 12 bases between them. The germline V gene has CDR1 SGHTA and CDR2 FQGNSA. CDR3 in DNA: TGTGCCAGCAGCTTATCCTATAAGCGGTCCTACGAGCAGTACTTC. Amino acid sequence: CASSLSYKRSYEQYF. The complete variable domain, with remaining parts taken from reference TRBV7-2 and TRBJ2-7, reads GAGVSQSPSNKVTEKGKDVELRCDPISGHTALYWYRQSLGQGLEFLIYFQGNSAPDKSGLPSDRFSAERTGGSVSTLTIQRTQQEDSAVYLCASSLSYKRSYEQYFGPGTRLTVT.

The chain carries TRBV29-1 and TRBJ1-1, with D hard to call. In germline, CDR1 is SQVTM, CDR2 ANQGSEA. The CDR3 is 13 residues long. Deletions cut 6 bases from V and 3 bases from J, with 14 bases between. CDR3 in amino acids: CSVREREDTEAFF. CDR3 bases: TGCAGCGTCCGCGAGAGAGAGGACACTGAAGCTTTCTTT.

The chain recombines TRBV7-3 with TRBJ2-2; D unclear. The CDR3 extends over 14 amino acids. CDR1 is SGHTA, CDR2 FQGTGA, per germline. V was pared by 0 bases and J by 3 bases, with 5 bases between. CDR3 in DNA: TGTGCCAGCAGCTTAACGGGGTACACCGGGGAGCTGTTTTTT. It codes for CASSLTGYTGELFF. The full variable domain, in which reference TRBV7-3 and TRBJ2-2 provide the parts outside the CDR3, is GAGVSQTPSNKVTEKGKYVELRCDPISGHTALYWYRQSLGQGPEFLIYFQGTGAADDSGLPNDRFFAVRPEGSVSTLKIQRTERGDSAVYLCASSLTGYTGELFFGEGSRLTVL.

V usage is TRBV4-2 and J usage is TRBJ2-1; no firm D call. Germline lookup yields CDR1 LGHNA and CDR2 YNFKEQ. The V and J ends lost 0 bases and 7 bases respectively, with 10 bases between them. This CDR3 has 14 residues. CDR3 amino acids: CASSQEPFKNEQFF. The CDR3 region has the DNA TGTGCCAGCAGCCAAGAACCGTTCAAAAATGAGCAGTTCTTC.

V usage is TRBV10-3 and J usage is TRBJ2-1, with TRBD1 identical over 9 bases. Trimming cost V 5 bases and J 5 bases; bases outside gene matches: 4. CDR1 is ENHRY and CDR2 is SYGVKD in the germline V gene. The CDR3 length is 14 residues. CDR3 nucleotide sequence: TGTGCCATCAGTCCACAGGGGGCAGACAATGAGCAGTTCTTC. Its protein is CAISPQGADNEQFF.

The chain recombines TRBV4-3 with TRBJ1-3; the D gene is possibly TRBD1 (5 bases). The V end lost 0 bases, the J end lost 1 base, and 10 bases lay between the germline ends. Germline lookup yields CDR1 LGHNA and CDR2 YSLEER. The length of the CDR3 is 16 residues. The DNA for the CDR3 is TGCGCCAGCAGCCAAGATCAGGGAACGTCTGGAAACACCATATATTTT. Its translation is CASSQDQGTSGNTIYF.

The CDR3 reads CASSYSWAGLSEQYF. CDR3 sequence (DNA): TGTGCCAGCAGTTACTCGTGGGCAGGCCTTTCCGAGCAGTACTTC. This sequence joins TRBV6-5 and TRBJ2-5, with D unclear. The J call may be incorrect, as the DNA end agrees better with TRBJ2-7. The length of the CDR3 is 15 residues. Germline loops: CDR1 MNHEY, CDR2 SVGAGI.